Below are 7 T cell receptor beta chains sequenced from a single sample in a study of T cells in Graves' hyperthyroidism and ophthalmopathy. Using RNA transcripts as the source, TCR beta CDR3 regions were amplified. TCR CDR3 regions were first amplified by RT-PCR with HTBI primers. TCRdb ran MiXCR on the multiplex PCR reads and lists one entry per CDR3 protein. The sample yields 640,000 or so distinct CDR3 sequences, 14% to 15% seen once. The sequencing sample was made of blood. Receptors originate from a woman aged 40 to 55 with Graves' ophthalmopathy.

This clonotype was detected ten times or more. V and J are TRBV15 and TRBJ1-1; D remains unclear. CDR1 and CDR2 from the germline V gene are LNHNV and YYDKDF (reference sequence). The V gene lost 1 base and the J gene lost 3 bases, with 12 bases spanning the gap. The CDR3 contains 15 residues. The CDR3 spells CATSRVGQLYTEAFF. The CDR3 DNA reads as TGTGCCACCAGCAGAGTGGGCCAGCTGTACACTGAAGCTTTCTTT.

This clonotype occurred many times. The chain employs TRBV7-2 and TRBJ2-5; 12 nucleotides align to TRBD2. Losses at the gene ends were 7 bases for V and 4 bases for J; bases not matched to a gene: 7. CDR1 is SGHTA, CDR2 FQGNSA, per germline. The CDR3 consists of 15 residues. The CDR3 nucleotides read TGTGCCAGCAAACGTCTAGCGGGAGGGGGAGAGACCCAGTACTTC. Translated, it gives CASKRLAGGGETQYF.

This clonotype was recorded many times. V and J are TRBV11-2 and TRBJ2-3, with 12 bases that match TRBD1. With V trimmed by 3 bases and J by 6 bases, 4 bases remained unmatched. Germline loops: CDR1 SGHAT, CDR2 FQNNGV. The CDR3 length is 15 residues. CDR3 sequence (DNA): TGTGCCAGCAGCTTGGGGACAGGGGGCGGGGATACGCAGTATTTT. This codes for CASSLGTGGGDTQYF.

To note about this clonotype: This likely comes from a read error, as the CDR3 has no conserved phenylalanine or tryptophan at its end. This rearrangement joins TRBV5-1 to TRBJ1-2; 10 bases line up with TRBD1. V shed 5 bases and J 2 bases; nucleotides not matched to a gene: 6. This CDR3 has 15 amino acids. Per the germline V gene, CDR1 is SGHRS and CDR2 is YFSETQ. The CDR3 DNA sequence: TGCGCCAGCAGACCCGGGACAGGGGCCAACTATGGCTACACCCTC. Residues: CASRPGTGANYGYTL.

This clonotype appeared many times. The genes are TRBV28 and TRBJ1-1, with a possible D match to TRBD1 (6 bases). Germline lookup yields CDR1 MDHEN and CDR2 SYDVKM. Trimming took off 3 bases at V and 1 base at J, with 9 bases between the two ends. This CDR3 has 14 amino acids. For the CDR3, the DNA is TGTGCCAGCAGTTTTAGGGGGGGGAACACTGAAGCTTTCTTT. It codes for CASSFRGGNTEAFF.

This clonotype was observed at least ten times. The gene calls are TRBV20-1 and TRBJ1-6; 9 bases match TRBD1. The germline gives CDR1 DFQATT, CDR2 SNEGSKA (reference sequence). The CDR3 consists of 15 residues. With V trimmed by 6 bases and J by 8 bases, 11 bases remained unmatched. CDR3 region: CSARPPGQGDSPLHF. The CDR3 region has the DNA TGCAGTGCAAGACCTCCGGGACAGGGAGATTCACCCCTCCACTTT.

This clonotype has a handful of counts. V and J are TRBV6-1 and TRBJ2-1, with D uncertain. The ends were cut back, 8 bases at V and 8 bases at J, with 10 bases in the middle. Germline V CDR1 and CDR2: MNHNS, SASEGT. The CDR3 is made up of 11 amino acids. CDR3 amino acids: CASGTHDEQFF. The CDR3, as DNA: TGTGCCAGCGGAACGCATGATGAGCAGTTCTTC.